This entry lists 8 T cell receptor beta chains sequenced from one sample in a study of shared clonotypes between healthy human individuals. Using immunoSEQ multiplex PCR, the repertoire was profiled, and TCRdb retains in-frame clones only, with some absent. The data hold 2 million to 2.5 million clones, with roughly 95% observed a single time. The material sequenced was naive CD4+ T cells sorted from blood. Subset of the sample: CD45RA+ positively selected. These receptor sequences come from a man aged 18 to 29 in good health.

Points on this clone: Other nucleotide sequences from this sample produce the same CDR3. The V call is TRBV5-1, the J call TRBJ2-1, with TRBD1 matching 7 bases. The CDR3 runs to 14 residues. J gave up 1 base and V 4 bases, and 2 bases lay outside the gene matches. Per germline, CDR1 SGHRS and CDR2 YFSETQ. CDR3 DNA sequence: TGCGCCAGCAGCCCGGGACAGTCCTACAATGAGCAGTTCTTC. Its translation is CASSPGQSYNEQFF.

In its sample, this clone was seen once. V usage is TRBV28 and J usage is TRBJ1-2, with 8 bases that match TRBD1. CDR1 is MDHEN and CDR2 is SYDVKM in the germline V gene. The CDR3 loop spans 13 amino acids. V was clipped by 3 bases and J by 4 bases; unmatched bases: 1. The CDR3 DNA reads as TGTGCCAGCAGTTTTGGGACAGGCTATGGCTACACCTTC. Amino acid sequence: CASSFGTGYGYTF.

The V gene is TRBV7-2, the J gene TRBJ2-1; 7 nucleotides match TRBD2. Germline V gene data show CDR1 as SGHTA and CDR2 as FQGNSA. Trimming cost V 1 base and J 5 bases; bases outside gene matches: 8. The CDR3 consists of 16 residues. CDR3 residues: CASSLVSGILNNEQFF. As DNA, the CDR3 is TGTGCCAGCAGCTTAGTAAGCGGGATATTAAACAATGAGCAGTTCTTC.

The V call is TRBV28, the J call TRBJ1-1; no clear D. The V end was cut by 8 bases, the J end by 12 bases, with 25 bases between. The CDR3 sequence is 14 residues long. The germline CDR1 and CDR2 sequences are MDHEN and SYDVKM. The CDR3 coding sequence is TGTGCCAGCGTTATGGGCCTGAAAGGGCCACCACCTTTCTTT. This codes for CASVMGLKGPPPFF.

V gene TRBV14 combines with J gene TRBJ1-1; D unclear. This CDR3 comprises 11 residues. V shed 1 base and J shed 11 bases, with 8 bases lying between them. CDR1 and CDR2 (germline): SGHDN, FVKESK. The CDR3 reads CASSQGTQAFF. CDR3 nucleotides: TGTGCCAGCAGCCAAGGGACTCAGGCTTTCTTT.

The J gene is TRBJ2-7, the V gene TRBV27, with D perhaps matching TRBD1 or TRBD2 (5 bases each). V was shortened by 6 bases and J by 3 bases, with 21 bases between the two germline ends. This CDR3 comprises 16 residues. Per the germline V gene, CDR1 is MNHEY and CDR2 is SMNVEV (reference sequence). The DNA for the CDR3 is TGTGCCAGCAGCCTGGAGGCGTCGGGGACCTACTACGAGCAGTACTTC. The encoded protein is CASSLEASGTYYEQYF.

The chain is built from TRBV27 and TRBJ1-1, with unresolved D. The CDR3 consists of 15 residues. Trimming left V 6 bases short and J 2 bases short, with 16 bases between. The germline gives CDR1 MNHEY, CDR2 SMNVEV (reference sequence). CDR3 protein: CASSLDRSLNTEAFF. The CDR3, as DNA: TGTGCCAGCAGCCTGGACCGATCTCTAAACACTGAAGCTTTCTTT.

V and J are TRBV4-3 and TRBJ2-3, with D perhaps TRBD2 (6 bases). The V end was cut by 3 bases, the J end by 3 bases, with 16 bases between. This CDR3 is built from 16 residues. CDR1 is LGHNA, CDR2 YSLEER, per germline. The CDR3 region has the DNA TGCGCCAGCAGCCAGGGTAGCGGAGGAGGGACAGATACGCAGTATTTT. This translates into CASSQGSGGGTDTQYF.